This TCR beta chain was obtained from a study of blood T cell repertoires in COVID-19 (dated by TCRdb to the early 2020s). Background for the entire study: Recovered participants in ImmuneRACE Cohort 3 were defined by two consecutive negative NP/OP PCR tests, clearance by a healthcare professional, or resolution of symptoms. Collaborator samples came from the United States, Italy and Spain and covered acute and convalescent phases of COVID-19. The material from the prospective study consisted of cDNA or gDNA derived from T cells, B-cell-depleted T cells, or PBMCs. The dataset comprised deeply sampled blood TCRbeta repertoires from subjects exposed to, actively infected with, or recovered from COVID-19. The repertoires were released in a freely available public database meant as a resource for research on the immune response to SARS-CoV-2. Samples came from the ongoing ImmuneRACE study (first 160 participants) plus 1,254 subjects from 6 global collaborators. Nearly every sample came with metadata listing a de-identified subject ID, COVID-19 status, age in years and sex. Where HLA class I and class II types were available, the types were taken from metadata supplied by the sample provider, not from assay-based typing. The full study reports these points: The quantity of clinical and demographic metadata differed by source and by participant and was supplied without curation.

A note on this clone: Its cognate antigen has yet to be identified. The record has no base qualities; no much larger clone is one base away.

Participants in the prospective study were enrolled through a virtual design, were aged roughly 18 to 100 years, and lived in 20 to 30 United States geographic areas. Cohort assignment in the prospective study relied on participant-reported clinical history from a screening survey and a study questionnaire. In the prospective study, mobile phlebotomists collected whole blood, serum and a nasopharyngeal or oropharyngeal swab from each participant. Prospective study participants could optionally give additional blood draws and questionnaires over a roughly two-month period. Before DNA extraction, prospective study blood samples were shipped either frozen or at room temperature. The immunoSEQ Assay, a bias-controlled multiplex PCR, was used to amplify TCRbeta CDR3 regions from genomic DNA. As for the original processing: The number of nucleated cells in each sample was estimated by amplification of reference gene primers within the assay. Sequence reads were collapsed and filtered to measure the absolute abundance of every unique TCRbeta CDR3 rearrangement. For each sample, productive Simpson clonality was calculated as the square root of Simpson's diversity index across productive rearrangements. This immuneACCESS table, as held by TCRdb, lists in-frame sequences with V and J called but not all clones. Of the missing ones, under half trace to an unresolved V gene in checked studies; the others have no known cause. D and trimming were read from the DNA, whereas the V and J calls and clone size are those reported in that table. This sample lists some 200,000 clones; 85% to 90% were detected once. The top ten constitute 3.1% of the sample.

CDR1 SGHRS and CDR2 YFSETQ are derived from the germline V gene. Its CDR3 holds 14 amino acids, cysteine through phenylalanine. Solely the CDR3 DNA is kept, with 42 bases framed from the first base. The trim is 6 bases for V and 3 bases for J, with a gap of 15 bases between the germline ends. The sample consisted of PBMCs or T cells enriched from blood (not recorded which). This TCR came from a woman in her fifties or sixties in a cohort exposed to, infected with or recovered from COVID-19 (not recorded which). This sequence uses TRBV5-1 and TRBJ2-5; TRBD1 is a weak D gene call, 5 bases matching. The sequenced DNA: TGCGCCAGCACCCATGGGGCTACCGAAGAGACCCAGTACTTC. This is translated as CASTHGATEETQYF.